This passage covers 21 T cell receptor beta chains from one sample sequenced in a study of CXCR3-negative and CXCR3-positive naive CD8 T cells. Through 5' RACE with UMI labels, the TRB cDNA libraries were prepared. TCRdb re-called the 5' RACE reads; one entry per CDR3 protein, DNA not given. The listing records 45,000 to 70,000 distinct CDR3 sequences. Sequencing used memory CD8+ T cells from blood. All receptors derive from a human donor in good health. Some clones in this sample may be carry-over from other donors' samples.

Here the CDR3 reads CASRFPDAHETQYF. The chain is built from TRBV6-6 and TRBJ2-5; TCRdb returns TRBD1, unconfirmable since there is no DNA. In germline, CDR1 is MNHNY, CDR2 SVGAGI (reference sequence). There are 14 residues in the CDR3.

The chain couples TRBV7-9 to TRBJ2-7. CDR3 size: 13 residues. From germline, CDR1 is SEHNR and CDR2 FQNEAQ (reference sequence). CDR3 region: CASSLPANYEQYF.

The rearrangement joins TRBV5-4 to TRBJ2-7; TCRdb indicates TRBD2, and absent DNA this call remains unverified. The germline V gene has CDR1 SGHNT and CDR2 YYREEE (reference sequence). The CDR3 is 15 amino acids. This chain's CDR3 is CASSPGLASFYEQYF. Filled out from reference TRBV5-4 and TRBJ2-7, the complete variable domain reads ETGVTQSPTHLIKTRGQQVTLRCSSQSGHNTVSWYQQALGQGPQFIFQYYREEENGRGNFPPRFSGLQFPNYSSELNVNALELDDSALYLCASSPGLASFYEQYFGPGTRLTVT.

Here the CDR3 reads CASSPIAGTDQETQYF. The rearrangement links TRBV25-1 to TRBJ2-5; TCRdb's D gene call, TRBD1, goes unchecked for lack of DNA. Germline V CDR1 and CDR2: MGHDK, SYGVNS. The CDR3 is 16 residues long.

J is TRBJ1-2 and V is TRBV6-5; TCRdb calls TRBD1, which cannot be checked without DNA. The CDR3 is 14 residues long. The germline V gene has CDR1 MNHEY and CDR2 SVGAGI. The CDR3: CASSYSTGLLGYTF.

V and J are TRBV12-3 or TRBV12-4 and TRBJ1-1; TCRdb outputs TRBD1, but without DNA this stays unchecked. The CDR3 runs 14 residues. Here the CDR3 reads CASSPTGWSTGAFF.

The chain is built from TRBV5-6 and TRBJ2-5; TCRdb returns TRBD1, unconfirmable since there is no DNA. Germline V CDR1 and CDR2: SGHDT, YYEEEE. CDR3 length: 15 amino acids. The CDR3 sequence is CAGSLPGAYQETQYF.

V gene TRBV7-8 combines with J gene TRBJ2-7. The CDR3 is 14 amino acids. Germline V CDR1 and CDR2: SGHVS, FQNEAQ. The chain's CDR3 is CASSLERSSYEQYF.

The CDR3 reads CASSQAKGTEAFF. This rearrangement joins TRBV3-1 to TRBJ1-1. This CDR3 region has 13 residues. CDR1 LGHDT and CDR2 YNNKEL come from the germline V gene (reference sequence).

This chain joins TRBV12-3 or TRBV12-4 and TRBJ2-3. This CDR3 contains 15 residues. The chain's CDR3 is CASSLSGAGTDTQYF.

The chain uses TRBV4-3 and TRBJ2-1; TCRdb designates TRBD1, a call that cannot be tested without DNA. Germline assignment: CDR1 LGHNA and CDR2 YSLEER. This CDR3 spans 17 amino acids. The CDR3 reads CASSQEGDGGVYNEQFF.

The genes are TRBV5-6 and TRBJ2-1. The CDR3 contains 14 residues. Germline V CDR1 and CDR2: SGHDT, YYEEEE. CDR3 region: CASILDGAYNEQFF.

J is TRBJ2-5 and V is TRBV14; TCRdb lists TRBD1, though no DNA is available to test this call. Germline V CDR1 and CDR2: SGHDN, FVKESK. The CDR3 is made up of 15 amino acids. The CDR3 here is CASSQPQTAQETQYF.

This rearrangement joins TRBV29-1 to TRBJ2-4. The CDR3 totals 12 residues. Germline V gene sequence: CDR1 SQVTM, CDR2 ANQGSEA. The CDR3 here is CSALTNKNIQYF.

V gene TRBV29-1 combines with J gene TRBJ2-7; TCRdb's D gene call, TRBD2, goes unchecked for lack of DNA. This CDR3 has 16 residues. CDR1 SQVTM and CDR2 ANQGSEA come from the germline V gene. The CDR3 loop reads CSVVSSEGIVSAEQYF.

V and J are TRBV2 and TRBJ2-3; the TCRdb D gene call, TRBD1, has no DNA to confirm it. CDR1 and CDR2 (germline): SNHLY, FYNNEI. The CDR3 extends over 15 amino acids. The CDR3 sequence: CASSDAGGNPDTQYF. Full variable domain (rest looked up from reference TRBV2 and TRBJ2-3): EPEVTQTPSHQVTQMGQEVILRCVPISNHLYFYWYRQILGQKVEFLVSFYNNEISEKSEIFDDQFSVERPDGSNFTLKIRSTKLEDSAMYFCASSDAGGNPDTQYFGPGTRLTVL.

J is TRBJ1-1 and V is TRBV9; the TCRdb call, TRBD1, lacks DNA for checking. Germline values: CDR1 SGDLS, CDR2 YYNGEE. There are 15 residues in the CDR3. The CDR3 protein is CASSPGDRGVTEAFF.

This chain joins TRBV4-1 and TRBJ2-7; TCRdb designates TRBD1, a call that cannot be tested without DNA. Germline CDR1 is MGHRA and CDR2 is YSYEKL. This CDR3 contains 15 residues. The CDR3 loop is CASSQVFPGQDEQYF.

This chain links TRBV3-1 with TRBJ2-1. Germline CDR1 LGHDT, CDR2 YNNKEL (reference sequence). The CDR3 contains 14 residues. The chain's CDR3 is CASSQLYRGNEQFF.

This chain connects TRBV29-1 to TRBJ2-1; TCRdb proposes TRBD1, but this gene call is untestable without DNA. This CDR3 comprises 16 residues. CDR1 and CDR2 (germline): SQVTM, ANQGSEA. CDR3 in amino acids: CSVEVVRTGGYNEQFF.

The gene calls are TRBV3-1 and TRBJ2-7; there is no DNA to check the TCRdb D call of TRBD1. Germline loops: CDR1 LGHDT, CDR2 YNNKEL (reference sequence). This CDR3 is 15 amino acids long. CDR3 sequence reads: CASSQGDSPPNEQYF.